This T cell receptor beta chain was sequenced for a study of blood T cell repertoires in COVID-19. Study context: T cells, B-cell-depleted T cells, or PBMCs supplied cDNA or gDNA.

V was clipped by 5 bases and J by 7 bases; unmatched bases: 12. The germline gives CDR1 SGHAT, CDR2 FQNNGV. The CDR3 is made up of 17 amino acids. Authors' data handling: Reference gene primer amplification in the assay estimated nucleated cell counts. The table came from immunoSEQ multiplex PCR; TCRdb's copy has only in-frame clones and leaves some out. V, J and clone size are taken as reported in that table, and D and trimming were inferred from the DNA itself. The table has hundreds of thousands of clones, over 80% seen once. V usage is TRBV11-2 and J usage is TRBJ2-1; TRBD2 aligns across 12 bases. The sample taken for sequencing was PBMCs or T cells enriched from blood (not recorded which). This TCR was sampled from a man aged 50 to 59 who had been exposed to COVID-19. CDR3 loop: CASSLSTGLAGNNEQFF. In DNA, the CDR3 is TGTGCCAGCAGCCTCAGTACAGGACTAGCGGGAAATAATGAGCAGTTCTTC.